The 2 T cell receptor beta chains presented below share a single source sample, sequenced in a study of blood T cell repertoires in COVID-19. Data came from immunoSEQ multiplex PCR; TCRdb stores just in-frame clones and leaves some out. The top ten hold around 8% of the sample, which has roughly 110,000 clones, about 80% seen once. Material: peripheral blood. Receptor source: a woman in her thirties or forties with acute or convalescent COVID-19.

The chain carries TRBV7-7 and TRBJ2-5, with a tentative D call TRBD1 (5 bases). The CDR3 has 13 amino acids. In germline, CDR1 is SSHAT, CDR2 FNYEAQ (reference sequence). Trimming removed 3 bases at V and 5 bases at J, with 10 bases between. The CDR3 region has the DNA TGTGCCAGCAGCTTTCAGGGCCAGGAGACCCAGTACTTC. Protein sequence: CASSFQGQETQYF. The full variable domain, rest sourced from reference TRBV7-7 and TRBJ2-5, is GAGVSQSPRYKVTKRGQDVTLRCDPISSHATLYWYQQALGQGPEFLTYFNYEAQPDKSGLPSDRFSAERPEGSISTLTIQRTEQRDSAMYRCASSFQGQETQYFGPGTRLLVL.

The gene calls are TRBV3-1 (or the pseudogene TRBV3-2) and TRBJ1-6; TRBD1 is a possible D gene (6 bases). V was trimmed by 4 bases and J by 7 bases, leaving 20 bases between them. The length of the CDR3 is 17 residues. Germline V lookup: CDR1 LGHDT, CDR2 YNNKEL (reference sequence). CDR3 in amino acids: CASSPGGQGLKNSPLHF. CDR3 nucleotides: TGTGCCAGCAGCCCCGGGGGGCAGGGGCTTAAGAATTCACCCCTCCACTTT.